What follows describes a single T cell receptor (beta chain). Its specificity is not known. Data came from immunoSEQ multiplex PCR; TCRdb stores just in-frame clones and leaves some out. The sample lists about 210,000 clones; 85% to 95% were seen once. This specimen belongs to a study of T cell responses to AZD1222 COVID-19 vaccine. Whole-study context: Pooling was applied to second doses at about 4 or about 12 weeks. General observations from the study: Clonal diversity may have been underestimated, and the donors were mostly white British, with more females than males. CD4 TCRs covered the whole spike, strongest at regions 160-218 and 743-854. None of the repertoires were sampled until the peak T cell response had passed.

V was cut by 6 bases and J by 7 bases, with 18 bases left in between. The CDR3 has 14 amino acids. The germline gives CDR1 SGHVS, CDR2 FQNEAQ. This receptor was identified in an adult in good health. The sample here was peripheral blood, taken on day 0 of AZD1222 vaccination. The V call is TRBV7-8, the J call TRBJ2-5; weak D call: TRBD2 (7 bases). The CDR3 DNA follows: TGTGCCAGCAGGCTGACGGGGGGCGGTGGGACCCAGTACTTC. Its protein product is CASRLTGGGGTQYF.